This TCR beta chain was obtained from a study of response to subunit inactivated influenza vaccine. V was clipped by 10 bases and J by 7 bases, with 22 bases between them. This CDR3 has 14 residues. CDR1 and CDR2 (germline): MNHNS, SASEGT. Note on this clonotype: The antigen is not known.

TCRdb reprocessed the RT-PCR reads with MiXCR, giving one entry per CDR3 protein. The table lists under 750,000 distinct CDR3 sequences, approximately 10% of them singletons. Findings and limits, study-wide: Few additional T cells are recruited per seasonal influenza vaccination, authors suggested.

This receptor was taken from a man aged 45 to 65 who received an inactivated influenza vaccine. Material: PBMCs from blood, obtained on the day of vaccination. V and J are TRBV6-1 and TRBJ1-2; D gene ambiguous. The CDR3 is CAILDPGIGGGYTF. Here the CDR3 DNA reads TGTGCCATCCTAGACCCGGGGATAGGAGGTGGCTACACCTTC.